This TCR beta chain was identified in a study of regulatory T cells in long-lasting Graves disease. The CDR3 length equals 12 residues, ends included. Building the TCR beta libraries relied on iRepertoire HTBI primers, and CDR3 regions underwent Arm-PCR. Each CDR3 protein is one row after TCRdb ran MiXCR on the multiplex PCR reads. The sample holds about 320,000 distinct CDR3 sequences; over 15% are singletons and the top ten take less than 45%. Indicated time point: newly diagnosed GD, antithyroid drugs for less than 3 months. Making the TCR library involved RNA that had been extracted from PBMCs. At least ten counts were recorded for this clonotype. The final CDR3 position lacks the conserved phenylalanine or tryptophan, pointing to a likely read error. The DNA is left out, because the CDR3 cannot be placed on it with certainty; the CDR3 is given as TCRdb lists it.

Sequenced here: peripheral blood mononuclear cells (PBMCs), sampled at new diagnosis, from a patient treated with antithyroid drugs. The sequence came from a female donor with Graves disease. The chain uses TRBV12-3 or TRBV12-4 and TRBJ2-7; TRBD1 was called by the table and not checked on the DNA. The CDR3 loop reads CASSSPGTPPFL.